This TCR beta chain stems from a study of B cell selection in AIRE deficiency. Study-level points and caveats: Only approximately 10% of 3,500 to 4,500 shared Treg sequences were patient-specific; 30% to 40% healthy-specific. Roughly 28% of healthy-donor shared Treg TCRbeta sequences appeared in patient Tconv cells.

Concerning this clone itself: Its antigen is not identified.

Sorting defined conventional CD4 T cells as CD4+CD127+. In the original processing: Conventional T cell pools: some 110,000 distinct patient, fewer than 150,000 donor TCRbeta sequences. Only in-frame clones appear in the TCRdb table, and some are missing; sequencing was by immunoSEQ multiplex PCR. The V and J calls and the clone size are those of that table, but D and trimming were determined from the DNA. The repertoire holds tens of thousands of clones, with approximately 97% as singletons. Material for sequencing was conventional CD4+ T cells sorted from PBMCs. This receptor was obtained from a human donor with AIRE deficiency.

The CDR3 here is CASSLRGWDEQFF. The CDR3 coding sequence is TGTGCCAGCAGCTTGAGGGGTTGGGATGAGCAGTTCTTC. J is TRBJ2-1 and V is TRBV7-9; D assignment may be TRBD1 or TRBD2 (5 bases each). CDR1 is SEHNR, CDR2 FQNEAQ, per germline (reference sequence). V shed 3 bases and J shed 8 bases, with 11 bases lying between them. The CDR3 length is 13 residues.